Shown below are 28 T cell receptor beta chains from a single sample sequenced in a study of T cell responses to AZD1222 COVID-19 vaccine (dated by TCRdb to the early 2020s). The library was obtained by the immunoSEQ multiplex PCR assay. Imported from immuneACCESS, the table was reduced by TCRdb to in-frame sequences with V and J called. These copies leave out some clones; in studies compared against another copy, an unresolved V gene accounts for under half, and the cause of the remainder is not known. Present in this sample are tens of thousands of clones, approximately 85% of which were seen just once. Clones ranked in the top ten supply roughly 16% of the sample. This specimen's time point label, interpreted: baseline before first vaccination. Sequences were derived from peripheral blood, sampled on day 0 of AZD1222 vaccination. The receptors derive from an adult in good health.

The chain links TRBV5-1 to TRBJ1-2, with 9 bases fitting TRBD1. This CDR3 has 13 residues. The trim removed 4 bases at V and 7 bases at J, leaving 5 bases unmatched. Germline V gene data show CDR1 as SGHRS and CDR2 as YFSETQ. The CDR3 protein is CASSAGQGFGYTF. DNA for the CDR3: TGCGCCAGCAGCGCGGGACAGGGTTTTGGCTACACCTTC.

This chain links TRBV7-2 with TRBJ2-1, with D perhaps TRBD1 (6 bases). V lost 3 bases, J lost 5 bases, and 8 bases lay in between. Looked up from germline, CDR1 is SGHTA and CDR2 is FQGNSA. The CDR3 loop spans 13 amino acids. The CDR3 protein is CASSFNRDNEQFF. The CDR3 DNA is TGTGCCAGCAGCTTCAACAGGGACAATGAGCAGTTCTTC. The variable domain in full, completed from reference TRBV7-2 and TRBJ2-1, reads GAGVSQSPSNKVTEKGKDVELRCDPISGHTALYWYRQSLGQGLEFLIYFQGNSAPDKSGLPSDRFSAERTGGSVSTLTIQRTQQEDSAVYLCASSFNRDNEQFFGPGTRLTVL.

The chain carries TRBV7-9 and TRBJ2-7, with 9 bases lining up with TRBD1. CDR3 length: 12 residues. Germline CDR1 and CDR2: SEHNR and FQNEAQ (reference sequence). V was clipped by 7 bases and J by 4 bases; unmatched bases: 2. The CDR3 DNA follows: TGTGCCAGCAAAGGACAGGGGTACGAGCAGTACTTC. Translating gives CASKGQGYEQYF.

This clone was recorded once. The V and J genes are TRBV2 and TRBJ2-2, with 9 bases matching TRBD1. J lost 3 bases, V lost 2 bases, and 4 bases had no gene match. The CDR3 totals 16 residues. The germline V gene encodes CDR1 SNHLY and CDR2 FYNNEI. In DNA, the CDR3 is TGTGCCAGCAGTGAACACAGGGGGCTTGACACCGGGGAGCTGTTTTTT. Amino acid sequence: CASSEHRGLDTGELFF.

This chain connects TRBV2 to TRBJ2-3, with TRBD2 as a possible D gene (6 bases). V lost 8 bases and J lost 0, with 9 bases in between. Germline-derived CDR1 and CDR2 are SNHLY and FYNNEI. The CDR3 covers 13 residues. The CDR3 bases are TGTGCCAGCGGGACTCCTAGCACAGATACGCAGTATTTT. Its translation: CASGTPSTDTQYF. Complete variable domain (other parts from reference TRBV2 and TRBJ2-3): EPEVTQTPSHQVTQMGQEVILRCVPISNHLYFYWYRQILGQKVEFLVSFYNNEISEKSEIFDDQFSVERPDGSNFTLKIRSTKLEDSAMYFCASGTPSTDTQYFGPGTRLTVL.

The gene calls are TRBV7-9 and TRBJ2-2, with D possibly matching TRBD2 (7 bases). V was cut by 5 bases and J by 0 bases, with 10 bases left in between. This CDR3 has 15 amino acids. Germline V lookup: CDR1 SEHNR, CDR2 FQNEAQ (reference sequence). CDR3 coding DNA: TGTGCCAGCAGCCCGGGGGGCACGAACACCGGGGAGCTGTTTTTT. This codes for CASSPGGTNTGELFF.

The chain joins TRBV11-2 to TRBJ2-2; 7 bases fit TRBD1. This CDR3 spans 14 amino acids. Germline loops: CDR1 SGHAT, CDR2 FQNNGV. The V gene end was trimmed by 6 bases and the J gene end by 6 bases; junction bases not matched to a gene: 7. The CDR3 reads CASRRVTGPGELFF. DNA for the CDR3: TGTGCCAGCAGGAGAGTGACAGGGCCCGGGGAGCTGTTTTTT. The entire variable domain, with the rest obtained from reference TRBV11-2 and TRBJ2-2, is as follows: EAGVAQSPRYKIIEKRQSVAFWCNPISGHATLYWYQQILGQGPKLLIQFQNNGVVDDSQLPKDRFSAERLKGVDSTLKIQPAKLEDSAVYLCASRRVTGPGELFFGEGSRLTVL.

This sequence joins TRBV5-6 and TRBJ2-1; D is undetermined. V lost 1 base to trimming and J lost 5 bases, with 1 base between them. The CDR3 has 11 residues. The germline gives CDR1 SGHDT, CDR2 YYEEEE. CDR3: CASSLNNEQFF. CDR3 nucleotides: TGTGCCAGCAGCTTGAACAATGAGCAGTTCTTC.

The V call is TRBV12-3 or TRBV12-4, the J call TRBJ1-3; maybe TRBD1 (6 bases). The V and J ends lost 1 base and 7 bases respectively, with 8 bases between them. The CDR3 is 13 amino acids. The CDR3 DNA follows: TGTGCCAGCAGTTTAGGGCAGGGGAACACCATATATTTT. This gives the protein CASSLGQGNTIYF.

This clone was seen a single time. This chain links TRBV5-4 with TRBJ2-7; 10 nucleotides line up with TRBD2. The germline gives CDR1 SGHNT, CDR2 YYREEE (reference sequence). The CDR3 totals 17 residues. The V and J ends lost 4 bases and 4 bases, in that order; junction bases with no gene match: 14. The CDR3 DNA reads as TGTGCCAGCAGCGCCTCGAGGCTAGCGGGGGTCGTTTACGAGCAGTACTTC. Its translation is CASSASRLAGVVYEQYF.

Here the CDR3 reads CASSRRDRDNQPQHF. As DNA, the CDR3 is TGTGCCAGTAGTAGGCGGGATAGGGACAATCAGCCCCAGCATTTT. The rearrangement joins TRBV19 to TRBJ1-5, with D hard to call. V dropped 4 bases and J dropped 3 bases, with 13 bases sitting between them. This CDR3 is built from 15 residues. CDR1 and CDR2 from the germline V gene are LNHDA and SQIVND (reference sequence).

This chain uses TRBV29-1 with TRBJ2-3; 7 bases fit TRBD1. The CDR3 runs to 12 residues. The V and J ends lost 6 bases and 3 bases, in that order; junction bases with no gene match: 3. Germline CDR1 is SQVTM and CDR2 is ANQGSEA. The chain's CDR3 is CSVYRGTDTQYF. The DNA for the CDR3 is TGCAGCGTATACAGGGGTACAGATACGCAGTATTTT.

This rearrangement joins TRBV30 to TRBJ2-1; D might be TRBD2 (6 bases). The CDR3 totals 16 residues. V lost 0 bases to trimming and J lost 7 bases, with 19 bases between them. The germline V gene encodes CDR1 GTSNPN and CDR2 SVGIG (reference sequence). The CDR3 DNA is TGTGCCTGGAGTGTACTGGGGGGTGGGGATCGGAATGAGCAGTTCTTC. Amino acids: CAWSVLGGGDRNEQFF.

This chain's CDR3 is CASSSGVNYGYTF. The CDR3 coding sequence is TGTGCCAGCAGCTCCGGGGTTAACTATGGCTACACCTTC. The chain uses TRBV7-8 and TRBJ1-2; D gene uncertain. This CDR3 is 13 amino acids long. Germline loops: CDR1 SGHVS, CDR2 FQNEAQ. V was shortened by 4 bases and J by 1 base, with 7 bases between the two germline ends. The full variable domain, its missing parts supplied by reference TRBV7-8 and TRBJ1-2, is GAGVSQSPRYKVAKRGQDVALRCDPISGHVSLFWYQQALGQGPEFLTYFQNEAQLDKSGLPSDRFFAERPEGSVSTLKIQRTQQEDSAVYLCASSSGVNYGYTFGSGTRLTVV.

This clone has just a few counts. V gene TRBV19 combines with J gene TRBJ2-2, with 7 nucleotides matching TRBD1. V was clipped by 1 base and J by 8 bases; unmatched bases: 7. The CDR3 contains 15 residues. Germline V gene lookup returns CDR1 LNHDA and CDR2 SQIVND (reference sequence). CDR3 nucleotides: TGTGCCAGTAGTATAGCGAGGCCGGGACAGGGGGAGCTGTTTTTT. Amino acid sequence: CASSIARPGQGELFF.

CDR3 DNA sequence: TGCGCCAGCAGCCAAGGACTAGCGGGGGGTTCCTACAATGAGCAGTTCTTC. Amino acid sequence: CASSQGLAGGSYNEQFF. The V gene is TRBV5-1, the J gene TRBJ2-1; 14 bases match TRBD2. The CDR3 loop spans 17 amino acids. The V gene end was trimmed by 4 bases and the J gene end by 1 base; junction bases not matched to a gene: 4. CDR1 and CDR2 (germline): SGHRS, YFSETQ.

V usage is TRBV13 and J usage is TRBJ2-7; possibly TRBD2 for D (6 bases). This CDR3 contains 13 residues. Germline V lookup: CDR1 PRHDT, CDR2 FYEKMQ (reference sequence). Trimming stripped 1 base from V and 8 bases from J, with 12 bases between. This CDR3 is CASSLVAEGQQYF. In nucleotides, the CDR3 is TGTGCCAGCAGCTTAGTAGCGGAAGGGCAGCAGTACTTC.

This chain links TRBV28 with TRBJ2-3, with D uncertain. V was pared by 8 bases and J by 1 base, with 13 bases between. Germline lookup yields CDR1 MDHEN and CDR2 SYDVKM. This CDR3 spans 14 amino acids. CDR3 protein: CASLMGWGTDTQYF. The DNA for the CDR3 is TGTGCCAGCCTGATGGGGTGGGGCACAGATACGCAGTATTTT.

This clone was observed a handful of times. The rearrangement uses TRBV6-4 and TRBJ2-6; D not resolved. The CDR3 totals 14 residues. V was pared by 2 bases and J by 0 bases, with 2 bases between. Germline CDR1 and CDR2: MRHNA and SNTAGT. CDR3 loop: CASSDNSGANVLTF. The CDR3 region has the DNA TGTGCCAGCAGTGACAACTCTGGGGCCAACGTCCTGACTTTC.

CDR3 coding DNA: TGTGCCAGCCGAAATCGGGACAGGCAATCACCCCTCCACTTT. This gives the protein CASRNRDRQSPLHF. V and J are TRBV19 and TRBJ1-6; 8 positions match TRBD1. CDR3 length: 14 residues. V lost 9 bases, J lost 10 bases, and 11 bases stayed unmatched. Germline lookup yields CDR1 LNHDA and CDR2 SQIVND (reference sequence).

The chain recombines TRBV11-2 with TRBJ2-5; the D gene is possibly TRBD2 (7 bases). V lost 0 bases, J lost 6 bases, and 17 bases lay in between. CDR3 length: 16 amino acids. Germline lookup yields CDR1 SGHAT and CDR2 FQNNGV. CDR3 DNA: TGTGCCAGCAGCTTAGAGGGAGGGGGGCGGAAGAAGACCCAGTACTTC. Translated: CASSLEGGGRKKTQYF. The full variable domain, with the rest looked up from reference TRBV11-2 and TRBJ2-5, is EAGVAQSPRYKIIEKRQSVAFWCNPISGHATLYWYQQILGQGPKLLIQFQNNGVVDDSQLPKDRFSAERLKGVDSTLKIQPAKLEDSAVYLCASSLEGGGRKKTQYFGPGTRLLVL.

The CDR3 spells CASSQSNVLTF. As DNA, the CDR3 is TGCGCCAGCAGCCAGTCCAACGTCCTGACTTTC. The rearrangement links TRBV4-1 to TRBJ2-6; D gene uncertain. CDR1 is MGHRA, CDR2 YSYEKL, per germline. The CDR3 spans 11 residues. Trimming cost V 3 bases and J 8 bases, with 2 bases left between them.

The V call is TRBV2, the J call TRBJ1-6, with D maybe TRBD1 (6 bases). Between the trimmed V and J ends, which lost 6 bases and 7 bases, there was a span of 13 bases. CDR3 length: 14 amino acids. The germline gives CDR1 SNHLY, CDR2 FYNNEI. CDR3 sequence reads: CASRAGTGNSPLHF. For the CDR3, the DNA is TGTGCCAGCAGGGCGGGAACAGGGAATTCACCCCTCCACTTT. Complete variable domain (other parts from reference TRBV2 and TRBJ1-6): EPEVTQTPSHQVTQMGQEVILRCVPISNHLYFYWYRQILGQKVEFLVSFYNNEISEKSEIFDDQFSVERPDGSNFTLKIRSTKLEDSAMYFCASRAGTGNSPLHFGNGTRLTVT.

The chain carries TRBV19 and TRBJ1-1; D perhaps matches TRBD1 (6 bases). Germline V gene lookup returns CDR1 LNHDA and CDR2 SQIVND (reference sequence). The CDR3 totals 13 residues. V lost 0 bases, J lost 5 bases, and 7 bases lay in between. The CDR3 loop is CASSIEQGTEAFF. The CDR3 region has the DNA TGTGCCAGTAGTATAGAGCAGGGGACTGAAGCTTTCTTT.

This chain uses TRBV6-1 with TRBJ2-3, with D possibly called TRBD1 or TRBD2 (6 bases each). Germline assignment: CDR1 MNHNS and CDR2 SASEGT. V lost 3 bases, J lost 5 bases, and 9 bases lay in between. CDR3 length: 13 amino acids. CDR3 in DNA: TGTGCCAGCAGTGACAGGGGAGGAGATACGCAGTATTTT. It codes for CASSDRGGDTQYF.

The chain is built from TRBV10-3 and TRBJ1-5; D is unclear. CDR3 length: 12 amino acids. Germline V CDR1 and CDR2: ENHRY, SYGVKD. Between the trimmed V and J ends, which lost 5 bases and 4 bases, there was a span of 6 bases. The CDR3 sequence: CAISQPNQPQHF. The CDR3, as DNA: TGTGCCATCAGTCAACCTAATCAGCCCCAGCATTTT.

The DNA for the CDR3 is TGTGCCATCAGTGACCGGGGGCCGAACACCGGGGAGCTGTTTTTT. Translation: CAISDRGPNTGELFF. The chain combines TRBV10-3 with TRBJ2-2; D assignment may be TRBD1 or TRBD2 (6 bases each). The germline gives CDR1 ENHRY, CDR2 SYGVKD. CDR3 length: 15 residues. The V gene lost 3 bases and the J gene lost 0 bases, with 8 bases spanning the gap.

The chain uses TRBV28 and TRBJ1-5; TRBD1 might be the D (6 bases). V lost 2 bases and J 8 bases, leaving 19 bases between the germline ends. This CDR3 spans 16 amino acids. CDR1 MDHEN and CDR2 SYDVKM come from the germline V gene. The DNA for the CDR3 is TGTGCCAGCAGTTTAGGGTTGACAGGCTCGGGAAAGCCCCAGCATTTT. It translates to CASSLGLTGSGKPQHF.